The following is a TCR beta chain sequence with its context. This CDR3 is built from 14 residues. Trimming removed 3 bases from V and 2 bases from J, with 10 bases in between. Germline lookup yields CDR1 SGHNT and CDR2 YYREEE (reference sequence). The repertoire was sequenced with immunoSEQ multiplex PCR; TCRdb's copy has only in-frame clones and lacks some. Among roughly 100,000 clones, about nine tenths were seen once, and the ten largest hold approximately 1.7%. The sample comes from a study of T cell changes during pregnancy in multiple sclerosis. This chain links TRBV5-4 with TRBJ2-3; D may be TRBD2 (6 bases). This receptor was obtained from a female donor in good health, enrolled as a control in a pregnancy study. Here the sequenced sample was peripheral blood, taken after pregnancy. The CDR3 DNA reads as TGTGCCAGCAGCTCCCGGGACTTCACAGATACGCAGTATTTT. Its protein product is CASSSRDFTDTQYF. Using reference TRBV5-4 and TRBJ2-3 for the parts outside the CDR3, the full variable domain is ETGVTQSPTHLIKTRGQQVTLRCSSQSGHNTVSWYQQALGQGPQFIFQYYREEENGRGNFPPRFSGLQFPNYSSELNVNALELDDSALYLCASSSRDFTDTQYFGPGTRLTVL.